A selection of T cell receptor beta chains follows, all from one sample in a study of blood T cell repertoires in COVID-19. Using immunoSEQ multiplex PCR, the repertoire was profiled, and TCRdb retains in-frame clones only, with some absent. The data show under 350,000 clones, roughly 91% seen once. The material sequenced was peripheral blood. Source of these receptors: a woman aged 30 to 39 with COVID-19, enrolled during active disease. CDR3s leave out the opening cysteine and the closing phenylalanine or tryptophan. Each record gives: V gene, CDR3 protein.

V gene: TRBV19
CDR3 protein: ASSVSPSGPTYNEQF

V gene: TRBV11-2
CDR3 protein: ASSLDRSQPQH

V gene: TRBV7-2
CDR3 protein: ASSRTVPGQGKFY

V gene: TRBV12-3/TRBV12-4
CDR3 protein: ASSFGGDTIY

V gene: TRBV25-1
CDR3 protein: ASSDFFLRDGYT

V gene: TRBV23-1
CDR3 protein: ASSPPPPTPRGGSYGYT

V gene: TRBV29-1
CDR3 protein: SAQERGRDTEAF

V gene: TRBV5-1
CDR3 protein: ASSLGQGSYGYT

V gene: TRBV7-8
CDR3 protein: ASSPKPGEGSTDTQY

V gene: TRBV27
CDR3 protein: AGSPHGGYQETQY

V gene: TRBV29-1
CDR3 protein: SVSTAAGYT

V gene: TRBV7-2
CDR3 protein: ASSQTNYGYT

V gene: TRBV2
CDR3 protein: ASSNSGGTISQFTDTQY

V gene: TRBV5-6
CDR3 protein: ASSLDSGQGGEKLF

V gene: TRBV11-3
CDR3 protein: ASSLRGNRGRTEAF

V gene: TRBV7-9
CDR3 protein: ASSLAGGGEKLF

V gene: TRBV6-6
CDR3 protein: ASSYRGGDQPQH

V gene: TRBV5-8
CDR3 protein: ASSLVLGQGDTEAF

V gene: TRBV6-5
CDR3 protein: ASSYRRGNSPLH

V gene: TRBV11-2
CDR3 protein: ASSTRLAGGETQY

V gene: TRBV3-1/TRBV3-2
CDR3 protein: ASSQPGADTQY

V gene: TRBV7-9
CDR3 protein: ASSRSASGGYGYT

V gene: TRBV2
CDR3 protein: ASGVGTGTHGYT

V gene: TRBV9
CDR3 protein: ASSPYRGGGTEAF

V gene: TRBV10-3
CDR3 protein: AISPGTSGGYEQF

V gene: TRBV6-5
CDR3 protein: ASRQDSLIHQPQH

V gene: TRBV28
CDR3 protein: ASSPVVYGYT

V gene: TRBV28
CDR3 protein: AARDLQETQY

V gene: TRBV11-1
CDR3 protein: ASSLRYRNTGELF